This T cell receptor beta chain was identified in a study of OX40 agonist ivuxolimab in advanced cancers. Context from the whole study: Ivuxolimab, which targeted the costimulatory receptor OX40 (CD134), was an agonistic, fully human IgG2 monoclonal antibody. Intravenous ivuxolimab was administered to patients every 2 weeks at six dose levels: 0.01, 0.1, 0.3, 1.5, 3 and 10 mg/kg. Of the approximately 50 dose-escalation patients, hepatocellular carcinoma was present in around 20, melanoma in approximately 15, renal cell carcinoma in 9 and head and neck cancer in 9. The dose-escalation cohort was around 83% male with a mean age of approximately 60 years, ranging from roughly 20 to 80. Prior anti-PD-1, anti-PD-L1 or anti-CTLA-4 therapy was permitted, and less than 45% of dose-escalation patients had received checkpoint inhibitors. Partial responses were achieved by three dose-escalation patients, of whom one had hepatocellular carcinoma and two had cutaneous melanoma. Peripheral TCRbeta sequencing aimed to test whether ivuxolimab altered TCR sequence diversity and caused clonal T-cell expansion. The paper reports the monotherapy dose-escalation portion (N of about 51 patients) of the phase I ivuxolimab trial.

CDR1 and CDR2 were assigned from the germline V gene (reference sequence) as GTSNPN and SVGIG. The CDR3 covers 14 residues, taking in both the cysteine and the phenylalanine. Only CDR3 DNA remains: 42 bases, in frame from the first base. V is reduced by 2 bases and J by 5 bases, leaving a spacing of 15 bases between them. Overall study results and their limits: At doses of 0.1 to 3.0 mg/kg, clonal expansion of both CD4+ and CD8+ blood T cells was observed from baseline to week 6. The antigen specificity of the peripheral T cells that underwent clonal expansion was not determined. In the 0.1-3.0 mg/kg groups, partial responders had among the lowest normalized peripheral clonal expansion, particularly in CD8+ T cells. After ivuxolimab, CD8+ T cells had more expanded clones than CD4+ T cells on average. Low levels of normalized T-cell clonal expansion were also seen in some patients who did not respond.

Patients with autoimmune disease history or receiving systemic immunosuppression were excluded from the trial. In every dose cohort, peripheral blood was drawn for TCR sequencing at baseline, cycle 4 day 1, and cycle 7 day 1. The samples were drawn from a first-in-human, open-label, multicenter phase I dose-escalation trial of ivuxolimab. Adults with locally advanced or metastatic head and neck squamous cell, hepatocellular, melanoma or renal cell carcinoma were enrolled in the trial. CD4+ and CD8+ T cells were sorted separately from peripheral blood before TCR sequencing. Concerning this clone itself: This receptor's antigen is unknown. One base away there is no much larger clone; base qualities are not given.

To sequence the TCRbeta CDR3 region, genomic DNA was isolated from the sorted cells. The immunoSEQ Assay was used to sequence the TCRbeta CDR3 regions. The table was pulled from immuneACCESS by TCRdb, which kept in-frame rearrangements only. Such tables lose some clones; where checked, under half of the loss comes from unresolved V genes, and the rest has no known cause. Within this sample are tens of thousands of clones, with roughly 90% of them counted one time only. Together, the top ten hold approximately 0.58% of the sample. The rearrangement combines TRBV30 with TRBJ2-5, with the D assignment possibly TRBD1 or TRBD2, given 5 matching bases for each. The specimen was CD4+ or CD8+ T cells sorted from blood, collected in a trial of the OX40 agonist ivuxolimab. The TCR was taken from an adult with an advanced solid tumor such as melanoma, head and neck, liver or kidney cancer. In nucleotide form, the sequence is TGTGCCTGGAGTCCCCGAGGGGTTCGGGAGACCCAGTACTTC. Its protein product is CAWSPRGVRETQYF.